Below, 28 T cell receptor beta chains from the same sample are listed, as sequenced in a study of identical twins. TCRdb itself ran the 5' RACE reads through MiXCR, one entry per CDR3 protein. Of fewer than 500,000 distinct CDR3 sequences in the sample, around 15% were seen once. The sample was also reused in another study, on yellow fever vaccine responses in identical twins.

Sequenced: CD4+ T cells sorted from blood. The receptors come from a woman aged 18 to 35 in good health.

The J gene is TRBJ1-1, the V gene TRBV5-1; D gene unclear. With 0 bases removed from V and 6 bases from J, the gap between germline ends came to 9 bases. This CDR3 spans 13 amino acids. The germline CDR1 and CDR2 sequences are SGHRS and YFSETQ. The CDR3, as DNA: TGCGCCAGCAGCTTGGTAGGGTTCTCTGAAGCTTTCTTT. Amino acids: CASSLVGFSEAFF.

This chain's CDR3 is CASSVAGGNEQYF. The CDR3 DNA reads TGTGCCAGCAGCGTAGCGGGAGGTAACGAGCAGTACTTC. This rearrangement joins TRBV9 to TRBJ2-7; 7 bases are shared with TRBD2. The V gene end was trimmed by 0 bases and the J gene end by 5 bases; junction bases not matched to a gene: 2. CDR3 length: 13 amino acids. Germline-derived CDR1 and CDR2 are SGDLS and YYNGEE.

In nucleotides, the CDR3 is TGCAGCTGGACACCAAAACGAGCGGGAGTCGGAGAGACCCAGTACTTC. Protein sequence: CSWTPKRAGVGETQYF. The chain uses TRBV20-1 and TRBJ2-5, with 8 bases that match TRBD2. This CDR3 is built from 16 residues. Per the germline V gene, CDR1 is DFQATT and CDR2 is SNEGSKA (reference sequence).

This clonotype was picked up a small number of times. V usage is TRBV19 and J usage is TRBJ2-5, with D perhaps matching TRBD1 (6 bases). Trimming removed 7 bases from V and 2 bases from J, with 11 bases in between. The CDR3 sequence is 13 residues long. Germline CDR1 LNHDA, CDR2 SQIVND (reference sequence). CDR3 sequence: CASTGTQQETQYF. Written as DNA, the CDR3 is TGTGCCAGTACCGGGACACAACAAGAGACCCAGTACTTC.

The chain recombines TRBV7-2 with TRBJ2-4, with D tentatively TRBD1 (5 bases). This CDR3 is 12 amino acids long. The V gene's germline CDR1 is SGHTA and CDR2 FQGNSA. Between the trimmed V and J ends, which lost 3 bases and 7 bases, there was a span of 7 bases. The CDR3 sequence: CASSFPGNIQYF. CDR3 sequence (DNA): TGTGCCAGCAGCTTCCCAGGGAACATTCAGTACTTC.

The sample holds a few counts of this clonotype. V is TRBV28 and J is TRBJ2-7; D ambiguous. The CDR3 contains 15 residues. CDR1 MDHEN and CDR2 SYDVKM come from the germline V gene. Trimming shortened V by 1 base and J by 0 bases, and 10 bases separated the two germline ends. In DNA form, the CDR3 reads TGTGCCAGCAGTTTATTAGGGCCCAGCTCCTACGAGCAGTACTTC. The encoded protein is CASSLLGPSSYEQYF.

The chain joins TRBV7-6 to TRBJ2-3; 8 positions match TRBD2. V trimming: 0 bases; J trimming: 5 bases; junction bases outside the gene matches: 4. This CDR3 is built from 15 residues. Germline CDR1 and CDR2: SGHVS and FNYEAQ. CDR3 loop: CASSLARREGDTQYF. The CDR3 nucleotides are TGTGCCAGCAGCTTAGCGCGTCGGGAGGGAGATACGCAGTATTTT.

The chain couples TRBV29-1 to TRBJ1-2; 8 bases fit TRBD1. Germline-derived CDR1 and CDR2 are SQVTM and ANQGSEA. This CDR3 has 13 amino acids. Trimming at V came to 7 bases and at J to 6 bases, leaving 10 bases not matched to a gene. The CDR3 DNA is TGCAGCGCTGGACAGGGTCTTCAAAATGGCTACACCTTC. Amino acid sequence: CSAGQGLQNGYTF.

V and J are TRBV5-1 and TRBJ2-7; tentatively, D is TRBD1 or TRBD2 (5 bases each). This CDR3 is 14 amino acids long. The V gene lost 4 bases and the J gene lost 0 bases, with 11 bases spanning the gap. The germline gives CDR1 SGHRS, CDR2 YFSETQ. The DNA of the CDR3 is TGCGCCAGCAGCGGGACGGCGACCTCCTACGAGCAGTACTTC. Its translation: CASSGTATSYEQYF.

Only a few counts were recorded for this clonotype. At one end the junction does not follow the germline gene, possibly because of a read error. This rearrangement joins TRBV7-2 to TRBJ1-1; 9 bases map to TRBD1. The V gene's germline CDR1 is SGHTA and CDR2 FQGNSA. The CDR3 length is 11 residues. CDR3 region: CASSTGQGGLF. The CDR3 DNA sequence: TGTGCCAGCAGCACGGGACAGGGCGGCCTCTTT.

The V gene is TRBV30, the J gene TRBJ2-6; D perhaps matches TRBD1 (6 bases). In germline, CDR1 is GTSNPN, CDR2 SVGIG (reference sequence). The germline V and J ends were trimmed by 4 bases and 2 bases, with 6 bases remaining between them. The CDR3 sequence is 13 residues long. The CDR3, as DNA: TGTGCCTGGAACAGGGCTGGGGCCAACGTCCTGACTTTC. Translated, it gives CAWNRAGANVLTF.

The rearrangement links TRBV4-3 to TRBJ2-1; 7 bases are a match to TRBD1. The junction had 10 bases not matched to a gene; V was cut back by 4 bases and J by 4 bases. There are 16 residues in the CDR3. Germline-derived CDR1 and CDR2 are LGHNA and YSLEER. The chain's CDR3 is CASSRQPGTVYNEQFF. Written as DNA, the CDR3 is TGCGCCAGCAGCCGTCAACCCGGGACAGTGTACAATGAGCAGTTCTTC.

This clonotype was seen more than once but under ten times. V gene TRBV6-1 combines with J gene TRBJ2-5; a possible D gene is TRBD1 (6 bases). This CDR3 has 16 residues. In germline, CDR1 is MNHNS, CDR2 SASEGT. The V end lost 5 bases, the J end lost 1 base, and 17 bases lay between the germline ends. For the CDR3, the DNA is TGTGCCAGCAGTAGCGAACTACAGGGTACCCAAGAGACCCAGTACTTC. Translating gives CASSSELQGTQETQYF.

This clonotype was detected a few times. The V and J genes are TRBV12-3 or TRBV12-4 and TRBJ2-7; D is possibly TRBD2 (6 bases). This CDR3 is built from 13 residues. Trimming shortened V by 3 bases and J by 6 bases, and 12 bases separated the two germline ends. The CDR3, as DNA: TGTGCCAGCAGTTTGGCTATTAGCGGCGAGCAGTACTTC. This gives the protein CASSLAISGEQYF.

This clonotype occurred a few times. The rearrangement uses TRBV28 and TRBJ2-7; 11 bases agree with TRBD2. There are 16 residues in the CDR3. The J segment lost 1 base and the V segment lost 3 bases, leaving 5 bases of the junction unmatched. Germline values: CDR1 MDHEN, CDR2 SYDVKM. CDR3: CASSLAGTSGSYEQYF. Here the CDR3 DNA reads TGTGCCAGCAGTTTGGCCGGGACTAGCGGATCCTACGAGCAGTACTTC.

This clonotype was counted a few times. The genes are TRBV3-1 and TRBJ2-1; the D gene could be TRBD1 or TRBD2 (6 bases each). The germline V gene encodes CDR1 LGHDT and CDR2 YNNKEL (reference sequence). CDR3 length: 15 amino acids. V shed 0 bases and J shed 9 bases, with 15 bases lying between them. The CDR3 DNA is TGTGCCAGCAGCCAAGATTACCCCGGGGGCGGTGAGCAGTTCTTC. Protein product: CASSQDYPGGGEQFF.

The chain is built from TRBV12-5 and TRBJ2-5, with D perhaps TRBD1 (8 bases). Trimming took off 5 bases at V and 2 bases at J, with 18 bases between the two ends. CDR1 and CDR2 (germline): LGHNT, FRNRAP. The CDR3 has 16 residues. CDR3 DNA: TGTGCTAGTGGTCGACAGGGGTCGGGGGGTCAAGAGACCCAGTACTTC. Translating gives CASGRQGSGGQETQYF.

This clonotype was seen a handful of times. The rearrangement uses TRBV20-1 and TRBJ2-1; possible D gene TRBD2, 5 bases. CDR1 and CDR2 from the germline V gene are DFQATT and SNEGSKA (reference sequence). CDR3 length: 15 residues. The ends were cut back, 0 bases at V and 6 bases at J, with 15 bases in the middle. CDR3 sequence reads: CSARDEGRGGNEQFF. DNA for the CDR3: TGCAGTGCTAGAGATGAGGGTAGAGGAGGCAATGAGCAGTTCTTC.

The table lists this clonotype with a few counts. This chain joins TRBV6-5 and TRBJ1-1; no firm D call. The CDR3 is made up of 14 amino acids. Trimming cost V 2 bases and J 4 bases, with 11 bases left between them. From germline, CDR1 is MNHEY and CDR2 SVGAGI. The CDR3 bases are TGTGCCAGCAGTTACCGAGATGGACCCACTGAAGCTTTCTTT. It specifies CASSYRDGPTEAFF.

In this sample, this clonotype turned up many times. The V and J genes are TRBV12-3 or TRBV12-4 and TRBJ2-6; no definite D call. The CDR3 contains 14 residues. Between the trimmed V and J ends, which lost 6 bases and 0 bases, there was a span of 6 bases. The CDR3 DNA reads TGTGCCAGCAGGTGGGACTCTGGGGCCAACGTCCTGACTTTC. This sequence encodes CASRWDSGANVLTF.

V and J are TRBV7-8 and TRBJ2-7; 7 bases align to TRBD2. Germline CDR1 and CDR2: SGHVS and FQNEAQ. V shed 4 bases and J 6 bases; nucleotides not matched to a gene: 3. This CDR3 is 12 amino acids long. CDR3 sequence (DNA): TGTGCCAGCAGCTCCTGGGGGGGCGAGCAGTACTTC. Its translation is CASSSWGGEQYF.

This clonotype was seen a few times. V gene TRBV3-1 combines with J gene TRBJ2-1, with TRBD2 matching over 7 bases. The CDR3 has 14 residues. Per germline, CDR1 LGHDT and CDR2 YNNKEL (reference sequence). V was clipped by 2 bases and J by 8 bases; unmatched bases: 6. CDR3 DNA sequence: TGTGCCAGCAGCCAACGGACTAGTAGCTATGAGCAGTTCTTC. It yields the protein CASSQRTSSYEQFF.

This clonotype showed up many times. V and J are TRBV4-3 and TRBJ2-3; 9 positions agree with TRBD1. The trim removed 1 base at V and 4 bases at J, leaving 3 bases unmatched. Looked up from germline, CDR1 is LGHNA and CDR2 is YSLEER. This CDR3 is built from 15 residues. CDR3 in amino acids: CASSQGQGVADTQYF. In DNA form, the CDR3 reads TGCGCCAGCAGCCAAGGACAGGGGGTCGCAGATACGCAGTATTTT.

This clonotype was seen only a few times. The chain couples TRBV7-9 to TRBJ2-7; tentatively, D is TRBD1 or TRBD2 (5 bases each). Deletions cut 5 bases from V and 2 bases from J, with 13 bases between. The CDR3 is made up of 14 amino acids. From germline, CDR1 is SEHNR and CDR2 FQNEAQ (reference sequence). The CDR3 reads CASSRPGPTYEQYF. The DNA for the CDR3 is TGTGCCAGCAGCCGACCGGGACCAACCTACGAGCAGTACTTC.

The chain carries TRBV4-2 and TRBJ1-1; D is ambiguous. V lost 1 base and J lost 4, with 10 bases in between. This CDR3 region has 14 residues. Germline CDR1 reads LGHNA; CDR2 reads YNFKEQ. The CDR3: CASSQVGVSTEAFF. The CDR3 nucleotides read TGTGCCAGCAGCCAAGTTGGGGTGAGCACTGAAGCTTTCTTT.

The CDR3 here is CASSLGDEAFF. CDR3 bases: TGTGCCAGCAGCCTTGGAGATGAAGCTTTCTTT. This chain links TRBV3-1 with TRBJ1-1; D call uncertain. This CDR3 is 11 amino acids long. V was shortened by 4 bases and J by 7 bases, with 7 bases between the two germline ends. Germline loops: CDR1 LGHDT, CDR2 YNNKEL (reference sequence).

This chain connects TRBV25-1 to TRBJ2-1, with D maybe TRBD1 (5 bases). The V end lost 4 bases, the J end lost 7 bases, and 17 bases lay between the germline ends. The CDR3 consists of 15 residues. CDR1 is MGHDK, CDR2 SYGVNS, per germline. In nucleotides, the CDR3 is TGTGCCAGCAGTGGCCCAGGGTCAATTTATAATGAGCAGTTCTTC. It is translated as CASSGPGSIYNEQFF.

This clonotype was observed a few times. V usage is TRBV5-4 and J usage is TRBJ2-3; TRBD2 matches at 9 bases. Germline lookup yields CDR1 SGHNT and CDR2 YYREEE (reference sequence). The CDR3 has 15 amino acids. The V gene end was trimmed by 3 bases and the J gene end by 1 base; junction bases not matched to a gene: 3. The CDR3 loop reads CASSSVAGGTDTQYF. CDR3 nucleotides: TGTGCCAGCAGCTCCGTAGCGGGGGGCACAGATACGCAGTATTTT.